This TCR beta chain emerged from a study of T cells in Graves' hyperthyroidism and ophthalmopathy. Germline values: CDR1 MNHNS, CDR2 SASEGT. V shed 6 bases and J shed 2 bases, with 17 bases lying between them. This CDR3 has 15 residues. Amplification targeted TCR beta CDR3 regions from RNA transcripts. The study used the HTBI primer set for a first-round RT-PCR of the TCR CDR3. TCRdb used MiXCR to reprocess the multiplex PCR reads, holding one entry per CDR3 protein. The data show a few hundred thousand distinct CDR3 sequences, less than 20% seen once. The gene calls are TRBV6-1 and TRBJ2-7; D gene unclear. Sequencing was performed on blood. The sequence derives from a man aged 50 to 59 with Graves' ophthalmopathy. Written as DNA, the CDR3 is TGTGCCAGCAGGTCCCAAAGTGGAACTCCCTACGAGCAGTACTTC. Its translation is CASRSQSGTPYEQYF.